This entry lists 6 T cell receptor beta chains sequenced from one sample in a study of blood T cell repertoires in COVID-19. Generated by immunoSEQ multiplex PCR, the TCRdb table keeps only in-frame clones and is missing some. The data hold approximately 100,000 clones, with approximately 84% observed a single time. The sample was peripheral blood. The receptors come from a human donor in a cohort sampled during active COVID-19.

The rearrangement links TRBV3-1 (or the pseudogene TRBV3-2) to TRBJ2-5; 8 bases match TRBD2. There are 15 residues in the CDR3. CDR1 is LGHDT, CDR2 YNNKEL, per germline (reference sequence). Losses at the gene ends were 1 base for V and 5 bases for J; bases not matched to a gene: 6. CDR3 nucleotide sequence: TGTGCCAGCAGCCAAGCCTCGGGGGGGCGTGAGACCCAGTACTTC. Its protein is CASSQASGGRETQYF.

The CDR3 nucleotides read TGTGCCAGCAGTCGAAGACAGGCTCCCCTCGAGCAGTACTTC. Translation: CASSRRQAPLEQYF. V is TRBV6-5 and J is TRBJ2-7; D possibly corresponds to TRBD1 (6 bases). The V and J ends lost 5 bases and 6 bases respectively, with 17 bases between them. Looked up from germline, CDR1 is MNHEY and CDR2 is SVGAGI. The CDR3 has 14 residues.

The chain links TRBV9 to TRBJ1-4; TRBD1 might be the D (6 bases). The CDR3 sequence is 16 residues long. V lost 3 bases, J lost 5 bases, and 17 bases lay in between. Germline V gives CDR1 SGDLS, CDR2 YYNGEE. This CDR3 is CASSAHSGAPNEKLFF. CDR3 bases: TGTGCCAGCAGCGCCCATTCAGGGGCCCCAAATGAAAAACTGTTTTTT. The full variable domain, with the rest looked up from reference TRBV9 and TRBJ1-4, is DSGVTQTPKHLITATGQRVTLRCSPRSGDLSVYWYQQSLDQGLQFLIQYYNGEERAKGNILERFSAQQFPDLHSELNLSSLELGDSALYFCASSAHSGAPNEKLFFGSGTQLSVL.

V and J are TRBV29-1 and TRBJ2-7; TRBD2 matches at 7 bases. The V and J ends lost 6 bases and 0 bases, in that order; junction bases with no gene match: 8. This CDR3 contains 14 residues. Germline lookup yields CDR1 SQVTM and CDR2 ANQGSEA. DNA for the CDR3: TGCAGCGTGGGGGAGGGGACCTCCTCCTACGAGCAGTACTTC. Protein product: CSVGEGTSSYEQYF.

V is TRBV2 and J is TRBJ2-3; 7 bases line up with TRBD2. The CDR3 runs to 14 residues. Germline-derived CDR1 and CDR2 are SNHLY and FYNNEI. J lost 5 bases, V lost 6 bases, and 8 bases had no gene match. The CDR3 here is CASRPGGRGDTQYF. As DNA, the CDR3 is TGTGCCAGCAGGCCCGGCGGGAGAGGAGATACGCAGTATTTT.

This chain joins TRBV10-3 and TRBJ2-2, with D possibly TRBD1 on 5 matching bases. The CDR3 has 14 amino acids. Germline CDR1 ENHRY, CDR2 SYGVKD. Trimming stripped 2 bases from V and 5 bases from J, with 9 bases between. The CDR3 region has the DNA TGTGCCATCAGTGAGATGACAGAAACCGGGGAGCTGTTTTTT. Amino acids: CAISEMTETGELFF.